These T cell receptor beta chains were read from a single sample in a study of graft-versus-host responses after intestinal transplantation. Using immunoSEQ multiplex PCR, the repertoire was profiled, and TCRdb retains in-frame clones only, with some absent. The repertoire consists of about 97,000 clones, with over 75% occurring once and the leading ten covering about 16%. The specimen comprised PBMCs, sampled 450 to 480 days after intestinal transplant. Receptor source: a human patient who received an intestinal transplant, so some T cells may come from the graft donor. Both conserved end residues are part of each CDR3. D genes are given only for firm matches. The listing skips clone size in some rows; elsewhere it reads once, few, many or a size class.

cdr3_length	d_call	v_call	clone_size	j_call	cdr3_aa	cdr3_nt
13	NA	TRBV15	NA	TRBJ1-1	CATSRGRGTEAFF	TGTGCCACCAGCCGGGGACGGGGCACTGAAGCTTTCTTT
14	TRBD1	TRBV29-1	NA	TRBJ2-7	CSVGIRDRGYEQYF	TGCAGCGTGGGGATCCGGGACAGGGGGTACGAGCAGTACTTC
17	TRBD2	TRBV7-8	NA	TRBJ2-1	CASSPGLAGGRNNEQFF	TGTGCCAGCAGCCCCGGACTAGCGGGGGGCCGTAACAATGAGCAGTTCTTC
13	TRBD1	TRBV19	NA	TRBJ2-7	CARDRGSSYEQYF	TGTGCCAGGGACAGGGGGTCCTCCTACGAGCAGTACTTC
16	NA	TRBV12-2	NA	TRBJ1-5	CASRFLTVEGNQPQHF	TGTGCAAGTCGCTTTCTCACAGTAGAGGGAAATCAGCCCCAGCATTTT
14	TRBD2	TRBV29-1	NA	TRBJ2-7	CSATLGGGAYEQYF	TGCAGCGCCACTCTTGGCGGGGGGGCCTACGAGCAGTACTTC
16	NA	TRBV6-5	NA	TRBJ2-1	CASSLSGALPYNEQFF	TGTGCCAGCAGTTTGTCGGGGGCCCTACCTTACAATGAGCAGTTCTTC
14	NA	TRBV7-3	NA	TRBJ1-2	CASSPDGGGYGYTF	TGTGCCAGCAGCCCCGACGGGGGCGGATATGGCTACACCTTC
14	NA	TRBV27	once	TRBJ2-7	CASSLKGLGYEQYF	TGTGCCAGCAGTTTGAAGGGCTTGGGCTACGAGCAGTACTTC
15	TRBD1	TRBV13	NA	TRBJ2-2	CASRGTGAFTGELFF	TGTGCCAGCAGGGGTACAGGGGCGTTCACCGGGGAGCTGTTTTTT
12	NA	TRBV29-1	NA	TRBJ2-5	CSVVGQIETQYF	TGCAGCGTTGTAGGACAAATTGAGACCCAGTACTTC
14	NA	TRBV19	NA	TRBJ2-1	CASGETGGHNEQFF	TGTGCCAGTGGCGAGACCGGAGGCCACAATGAGCAGTTCTTC
15	NA	TRBV6-4	NA	TRBJ1-5	CASRYRDGDNQPQHF	TGTGCCAGCAGATACCGGGACGGCGACAATCAGCCCCAGCATTTT
16	NA	TRBV27	NA	TRBJ2-7	CASSPPPGLPTYEQYF	TGTGCCAGCAGTCCGCCTCCAGGGTTACCGACCTACGAGCAGTACTTC
12	NA	TRBV28	NA	TRBJ1-3	CASSHQGNTIYF	TGTGCCAGCAGTCACCAGGGAAACACCATATATTTT
13	TRBD1	TRBV27	NA	TRBJ2-7	CASSRQGTYEQYF	TGTGCCAGCAGCAGACAGGGAACCTACGAGCAGTACTTC
16	NA	TRBV2	NA	TRBJ2-3	CASRGQGGVVTDTQYF	TGTGCCAGCCGAGGGCAGGGCGGGGTTGTGACAGATACGCAGTATTTT
12	TRBD1	TRBV6-5	NA	TRBJ2-7	CASSGTAYEQYF	TGTGCCAGCAGTGGGACAGCCTACGAGCAGTACTTC
15	NA	TRBV7-9	NA	TRBJ1-2	CASSLVARGNYGYTF	TGTGCCAGCAGCCTCGTCGCCCGGGGGAACTATGGCTACACCTTC
15	NA	TRBV11-2	once	TRBJ1-2	CASSLGTGHDYGYTF	TGTGCCAGCAGCTTAGGGACGGGCCACGACTATGGCTACACCTTC
16	TRBD2	TRBV4-2	NA	TRBJ2-3	CASSQELAGGSDTQYF	TGTGCCAGCAGCCAAGAGCTAGCGGGGGGGTCAGATACGCAGTATTTT
16	NA	TRBV10-3	NA	TRBJ2-1	CAISELAGIGYNEQFF	TGTGCCATCAGTGAGTTGGCAGGGATTGGCTACAATGAGCAGTTCTTC
15	NA	TRBV9	NA	TRBJ1-5	CASSVEANPHQPQHF	TGTGCCAGCAGCGTAGAGGCGAACCCACATCAGCCCCAGCATTTT
13	NA	TRBV19	NA	TRBJ1-2	CASSRTAAYGYTF	TGTGCCAGTAGTAGGACAGCCGCCTATGGCTACACCTTC
12	NA	TRBV7-8	NA	TRBJ2-7	CASSFWAGEQYF	TGTGCCAGCAGCTTCTGGGCGGGGGAGCAGTACTTC
11	NA	TRBV6-6	once	TRBJ2-3	CATAPGDTQYF	TGTGCCACCGCACCAGGAGATACGCAGTATTTT
14	NA	TRBV4-1	NA	TRBJ2-7	CASSQDPGIYEQYF	TGCGCCAGCAGCCAAGATCCCGGGATTTACGAGCAGTACTTC
17	TRBD2	TRBV9	NA	TRBJ2-4	CASSVGGIGGTKNIQYF	TGTGCCAGCAGCGTAGGAGGGATCGGGGGGACCAAAAACATTCAGTACTTC
17	NA	TRBV9	NA	TRBJ1-3	CASSAARPGTSGNTIYF	TGTGCCAGCAGCGCAGCCCGGCCCGGCACCTCTGGAAACACCATATATTTT
13	NA	TRBV2	few	TRBJ1-3	CASLTGRGNTIYF	TGTGCCAGTCTCACGGGCAGGGGAAACACCATATATTTT
16	NA	TRBV13	NA	TRBJ1-2	CASSLASPEAYYGYTF	TGTGCCAGCAGCTTAGCTTCACCAGAGGCCTACTATGGCTACACCTTC
15	NA	TRBV18	NA	TRBJ1-6	CASSPPGRENSPLHF	TGTGCCAGCTCACCACCGGGACGGGAGAATTCACCCCTCCACTTT
18	TRBD1	TRBV2	NA	TRBJ1-3	CASSEGLGQGASGNTIYF	TGTGCCAGCAGTGAGGGTTTGGGACAGGGGGCTTCTGGAAACACCATATATTTT
14	NA	TRBV19	NA	TRBJ1-5	CASSRDGMDQPQHF	TGTGCCAGTAGTAGAGACGGGATGGATCAGCCCCAGCATTTT
14	NA	TRBV6-6	NA	TRBJ1-4	CASRYDTTNEKLFF	TGTGCCAGCAGATACGATACTACTAATGAAAAACTGTTTTTT
14	TRBD1	TRBV5-6	NA	TRBJ2-7	CASTLGQGTYEQYF	TGTGCCAGCACCTTGGGACAGGGGACCTACGAGCAGTACTTC
14	TRBD1	TRBV6-5	NA	TRBJ2-1	CASSYQTGLNEQFF	TGTGCCAGCAGTTACCAGACAGGGTTAAATGAGCAGTTCTTC
13	NA	TRBV11-3	NA	TRBJ1-1	CASSLATYTEAFF	TGTGCCAGCAGCTTAGCCACGTACACTGAAGCTTTCTTT
13	NA	TRBV6-5	NA	TRBJ2-7	CASSPGGHGEQYF	TGTGCCAGCAGCCCCGGCGGACACGGCGAGCAGTACTTC
13	TRBD2	TRBV2	NA	TRBJ2-5	CASSREAQETQYF	TGTGCCAGCAGTCGGGAGGCGCAAGAGACCCAGTACTTC
16	TRBD2	TRBV5-1	NA	TRBJ2-7	CASSPRRLAGDYEQYF	TGCGCCAGCAGCCCCAGACGACTAGCGGGGGACTACGAGCAGTACTTC
15	NA	TRBV6-5	NA	TRBJ2-1	CASTPLGGSYNEQFF	TGTGCCAGCACTCCTCTTGGCGGCTCCTACAATGAGCAGTTCTTC
14	NA	TRBV6-4	NA	TRBJ2-2	CASSDSTDTGELFF	TGTGCCAGCAGTGACTCGACAGACACCGGGGAGCTGTTTTTT
15	NA	TRBV6-6	NA	TRBJ1-4	CASIPTGGGSEKLFF	TGTGCCAGCATTCCTACGGGGGGAGGGAGTGAAAAACTGTTTTTT
13	NA	TRBV9	NA	TRBJ1-3	CASSDLSGNTIYF	TGTGCCAGCAGCGACCTCTCTGGAAACACCATATATTTT
15	NA	TRBV5-1	NA	TRBJ1-5	CASSPGPGLGQPQHF	TGCGCCAGCAGCCCAGGGCCCGGGTTAGGCCAGCCCCAGCATTTT
12	NA	TRBV28	once	TRBJ2-2	CAAGGYTGELFF	TGTGCAGCGGGTGGGTACACCGGGGAGCTGTTTTTT
17	TRBD2	TRBV7-9	NA	TRBJ2-1	CASSLARASGDYNEQFF	TGTGCCAGCAGCTTAGCGAGGGCTAGCGGGGATTACAATGAGCAGTTCTTC
11	NA	TRBV6-1	NA	TRBJ2-7	CASALSYEQYF	TGTGCCAGCGCCCTCTCCTACGAGCAGTACTTC